One TCR beta chain is described in this entry. The data were obtained in a study of blood T cell repertoires in COVID-19. At the level of the study: Samples of COVID-19 (acute and convalescent) were obtained from the United States, Italy and Spain. PBMCs, B-cell-depleted T cells, or T cells provided the cDNA or gDNA that made up the material.

The authors' processing: Reference gene primer amplification gave nucleated cell count estimates. Profiled with immunoSEQ multiplex PCR; TCRdb holds only in-frame clones, not every one. The DNA gave D and trimming, while V, J and clone size come from that table. Of 45,000 to 55,000 clones in the sample, around 91% were seen once. Sequenced: peripheral blood. The sequence was collected from a human donor in a cohort sampled during active COVID-19.

The CDR3 here is CASSITGQANSPLHF. DNA for the CDR3: TGTGCCAGTAGTATAACGGGACAAGCTAATTCACCCCTCCACTTT. The rearrangement joins TRBV19 to TRBJ1-6, with a tentative D call TRBD1 (6 bases). Trimming shortened V by 2 bases and J by 6 bases, and 11 bases separated the two germline ends. Germline V gene lookup returns CDR1 LNHDA and CDR2 SQIVND (reference sequence). The CDR3 extends over 15 amino acids.